Described below is a single T cell receptor (beta chain) sequence and its context. Its antigen remains unknown. These data come from a study of cytomegalovirus exposure and HLA in healthy donors. PCR primers comprised 60 Vbeta and 13 Jbeta primers. Only in-frame clones appear in the TCRdb table, and some are missing; sequencing was by immunoSEQ multiplex PCR. In the table there are around 70,000 clones, around two thirds of which are singletons. This CDR3 is built from 16 residues. CDR1 MNHEY and CDR2 SMNVEV come from the germline V gene (reference sequence). V shed 2 bases, J shed 9 bases, and the junction held 10 bases outside the gene matches. Study conclusions and caveats: Donors belonging to an Asian-associated ancestry cluster reportedly showed fewer N-insertions in productive TCRs than the approximately 700-donor mean, according to what a later analysis found. With later analysis, a missense DCLRE1C variant became linked to TCR beta V- and J-gene trimming. Immune exposure information available was restricted to CMV serostatus.

The rearrangement uses TRBV27 and TRBJ2-1; TRBD2 agrees at 10 bases. The specimen was PBMCs. The sequence was obtained from a man aged 60 to 69 in good health and CMV-seropositive. CDR3 in DNA: TGTGCCAGCAGTTTACAGGGGACTAGCGTGGCAGGTGAGCAGTTCTTC. Amino acids: CASSLQGTSVAGEQFF.